Described below is a single TCR beta chain sequence and its context. The antigen is unknown. The entry originates in a study of T cells in localized non-small cell lung cancer. Study-wide findings and caveats: Among the top 100 tumor clones, a median approximately 62 appeared in adjacent lung. Longer survival (overall) was linked to higher T cell density in blood. A single tumor region was sequenced, leaving heterogeneity possible. Clonality of T cells reached its maximum in uninvolved adjacent lung, surpassing tumor.

Repertoires were generated with immunoSEQ multiplex PCR, while TCRdb's copy carries only in-frame clones and drops some. The top ten clones hold roughly 15% of a sample with about 91,000 clones, roughly 89% of them seen once. The CDR3 contains 17 residues. From germline, CDR1 is KGHSH and CDR2 LQKENI. V was clipped by 2 bases and J by 0 bases; unmatched bases: 8. The sample was peripheral blood, taken before any cancer treatment. The gene calls are TRBV18 and TRBJ1-1; TRBD1 matches 8 bases. This clonotype was sampled from a man between 40 and 69 years old with stage I squamous cell lung carcinoma. The CDR3 nucleotides read TGTGCCAGCTCACCAGCGACAGGGGCAACGATGAACACTGAAGCTTTCTTT. Its translation: CASSPATGATMNTEAFF.